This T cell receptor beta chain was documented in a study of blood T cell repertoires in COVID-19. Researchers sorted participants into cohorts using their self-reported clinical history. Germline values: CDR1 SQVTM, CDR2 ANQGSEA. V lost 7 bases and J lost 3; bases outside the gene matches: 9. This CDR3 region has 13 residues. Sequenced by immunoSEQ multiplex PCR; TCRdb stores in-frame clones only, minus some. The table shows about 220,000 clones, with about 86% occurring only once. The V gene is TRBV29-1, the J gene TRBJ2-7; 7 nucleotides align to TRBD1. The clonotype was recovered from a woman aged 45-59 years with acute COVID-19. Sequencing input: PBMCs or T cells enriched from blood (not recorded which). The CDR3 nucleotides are TGCAGCGCCGGACAGGACAGTTACTACGAGCAGTACTTC. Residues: CSAGQDSYYEQYF.